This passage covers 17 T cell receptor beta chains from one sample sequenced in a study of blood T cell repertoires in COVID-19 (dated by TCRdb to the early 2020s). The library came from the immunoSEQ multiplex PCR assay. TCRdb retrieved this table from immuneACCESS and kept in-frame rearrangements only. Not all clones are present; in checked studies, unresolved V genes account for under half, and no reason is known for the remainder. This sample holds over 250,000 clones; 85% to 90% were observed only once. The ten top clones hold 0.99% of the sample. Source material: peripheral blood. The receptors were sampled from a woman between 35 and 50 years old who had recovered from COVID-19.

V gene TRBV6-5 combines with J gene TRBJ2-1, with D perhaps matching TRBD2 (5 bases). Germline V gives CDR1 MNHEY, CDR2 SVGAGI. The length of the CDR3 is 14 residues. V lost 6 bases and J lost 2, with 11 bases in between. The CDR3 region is CASRPGVTYNEQFF. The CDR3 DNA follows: TGTGCCAGCAGACCCGGGGTCACCTACAATGAGCAGTTCTTC.

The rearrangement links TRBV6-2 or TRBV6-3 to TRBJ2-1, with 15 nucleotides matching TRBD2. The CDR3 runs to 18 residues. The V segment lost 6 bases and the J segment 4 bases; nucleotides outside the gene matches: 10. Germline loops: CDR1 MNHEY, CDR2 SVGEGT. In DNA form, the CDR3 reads TGTGCCAGCAGCCCCGGGACTAGCGGGAGGAATTTTTACAATGAGCAGTTCTTC. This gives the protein CASSPGTSGRNFYNEQFF.

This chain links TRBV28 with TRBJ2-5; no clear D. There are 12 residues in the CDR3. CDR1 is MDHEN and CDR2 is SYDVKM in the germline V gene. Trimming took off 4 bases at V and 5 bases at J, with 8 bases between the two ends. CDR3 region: CASSSLRETQYF. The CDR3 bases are TGTGCCAGCAGTTCCCTCCGGGAGACCCAGTACTTC. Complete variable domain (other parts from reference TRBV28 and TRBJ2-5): DVKVTQSSRYLVKRTGEKVFLECVQDMDHENMFWYRQDPGLGLRLIYFSYDVKMKEKGDIPEGYSVSREKKERFSLILESASTNQTSMYLCASSSLRETQYFGPGTRLLVL.

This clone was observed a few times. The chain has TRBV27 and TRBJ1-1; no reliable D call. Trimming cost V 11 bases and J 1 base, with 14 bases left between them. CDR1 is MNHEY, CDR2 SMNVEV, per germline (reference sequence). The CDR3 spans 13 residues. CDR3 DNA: TGTGCCGGTGGCGGGCGGAAGAACACTGAAGCTTTCTTT. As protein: CAGGGRKNTEAFF.

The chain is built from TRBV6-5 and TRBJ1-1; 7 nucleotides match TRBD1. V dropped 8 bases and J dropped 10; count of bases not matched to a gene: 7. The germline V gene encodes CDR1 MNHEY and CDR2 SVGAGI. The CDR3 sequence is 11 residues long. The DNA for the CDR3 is TGTGCCAGCGGCTTACAGGGGCGAGCTTTCTTT. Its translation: CASGLQGRAFF.

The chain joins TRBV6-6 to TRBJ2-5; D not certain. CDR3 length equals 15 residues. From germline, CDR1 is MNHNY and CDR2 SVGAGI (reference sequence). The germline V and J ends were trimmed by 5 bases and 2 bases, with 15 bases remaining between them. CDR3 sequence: CASSNPRPDQETQYF. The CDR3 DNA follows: TGTGCCAGCAGTAACCCTAGGCCAGATCAAGAGACCCAGTACTTC.

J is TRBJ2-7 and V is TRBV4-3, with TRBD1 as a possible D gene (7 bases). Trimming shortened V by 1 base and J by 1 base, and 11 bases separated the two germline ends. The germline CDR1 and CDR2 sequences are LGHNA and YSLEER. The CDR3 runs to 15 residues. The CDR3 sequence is CASSQVEGASYEQYF. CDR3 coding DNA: TGCGCCAGCAGCCAAGTGGAGGGGGCTTCCTACGAGCAGTACTTC.

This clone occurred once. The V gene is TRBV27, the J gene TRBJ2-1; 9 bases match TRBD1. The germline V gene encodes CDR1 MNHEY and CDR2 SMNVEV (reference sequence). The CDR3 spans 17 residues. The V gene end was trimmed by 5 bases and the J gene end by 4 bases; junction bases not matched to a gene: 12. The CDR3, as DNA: TGTGCCAGCAGTCAACGCCCACAGGGGGCGCGGTACAATGAGCAGTTCTTC. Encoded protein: CASSQRPQGARYNEQFF.

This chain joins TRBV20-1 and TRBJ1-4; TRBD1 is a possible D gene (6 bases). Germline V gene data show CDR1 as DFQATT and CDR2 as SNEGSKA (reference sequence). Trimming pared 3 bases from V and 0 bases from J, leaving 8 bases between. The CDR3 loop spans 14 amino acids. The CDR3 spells CSASAGATNEKLFF. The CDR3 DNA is TGCAGTGCTAGTGCAGGGGCAACTAATGAAAAACTGTTTTTT.

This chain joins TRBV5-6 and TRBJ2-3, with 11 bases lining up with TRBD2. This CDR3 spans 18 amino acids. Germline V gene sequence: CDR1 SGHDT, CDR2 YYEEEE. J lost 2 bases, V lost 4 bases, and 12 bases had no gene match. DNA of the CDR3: TGTGCCAGCAGCCCCCCCCCGGGACTAGCGGCGCACACAGATACGCAGTATTTT. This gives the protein CASSPPPGLAAHTDTQYF.

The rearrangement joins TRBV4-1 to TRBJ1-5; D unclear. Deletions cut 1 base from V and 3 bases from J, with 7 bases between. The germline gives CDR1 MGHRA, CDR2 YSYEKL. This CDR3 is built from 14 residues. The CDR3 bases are TGCGCCAGCAGCCAAGGGTGGGCCAATCAGCCCCAGCATTTT. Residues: CASSQGWANQPQHF.

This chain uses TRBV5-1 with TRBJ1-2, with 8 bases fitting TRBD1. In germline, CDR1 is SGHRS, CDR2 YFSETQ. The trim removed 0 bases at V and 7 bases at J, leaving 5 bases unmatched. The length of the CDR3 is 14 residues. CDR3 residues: CASSLGGDRSGYTF. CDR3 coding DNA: TGCGCCAGCAGCTTGGGCGGGGACAGGTCTGGCTACACCTTC.

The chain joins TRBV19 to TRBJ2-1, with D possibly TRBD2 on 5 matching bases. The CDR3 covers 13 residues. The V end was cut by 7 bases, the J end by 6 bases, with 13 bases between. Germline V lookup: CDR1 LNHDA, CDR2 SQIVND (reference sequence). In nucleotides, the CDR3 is TGTGCCAGTACCCCCCAGCTAGCCAATGAGCAGTTCTTC. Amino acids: CASTPQLANEQFF.

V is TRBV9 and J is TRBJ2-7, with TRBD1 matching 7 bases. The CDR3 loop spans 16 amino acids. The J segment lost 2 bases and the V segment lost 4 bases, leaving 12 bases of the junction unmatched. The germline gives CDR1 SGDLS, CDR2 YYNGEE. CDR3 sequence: CASSHPHGTDTYEQYF. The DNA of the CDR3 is TGTGCCAGCAGCCACCCCCACGGGACAGACACCTACGAGCAGTACTTC. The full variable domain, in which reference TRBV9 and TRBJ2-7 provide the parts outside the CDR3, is DSGVTQTPKHLITATGQRVTLRCSPRSGDLSVYWYQQSLDQGLQFLIQYYNGEERAKGNILERFSAQQFPDLHSELNLSSLELGDSALYFCASSHPHGTDTYEQYFGPGTRLTVT.

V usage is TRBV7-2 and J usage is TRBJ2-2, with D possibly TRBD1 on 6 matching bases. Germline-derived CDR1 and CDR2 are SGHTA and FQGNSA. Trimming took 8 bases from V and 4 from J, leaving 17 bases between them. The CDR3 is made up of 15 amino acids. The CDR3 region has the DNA TGTGCCAGCGCTCCCCTGGGGGCGGGCACCGGGGAGCTGTTTTTT. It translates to CASAPLGAGTGELFF.

The CDR3 sequence is CASSSTGGFYNEQFF. In DNA, the CDR3 is TGTGCCAGCAGCTCAACGGGAGGGTTCTACAATGAGCAGTTCTTC. The chain couples TRBV5-6 to TRBJ2-1, with 8 bases aligning to TRBD2. The germline V gene has CDR1 SGHDT and CDR2 YYEEEE. J was trimmed by 3 bases and V by 3 bases; bases with no gene match: 5. The CDR3 loop spans 15 amino acids.

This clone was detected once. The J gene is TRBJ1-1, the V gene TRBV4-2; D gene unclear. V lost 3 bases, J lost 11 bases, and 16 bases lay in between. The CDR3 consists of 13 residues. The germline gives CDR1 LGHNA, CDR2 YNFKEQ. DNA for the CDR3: TGTGCCAGCAGCCAGGGCCAGACGGTTCGGGCTTTCTTT. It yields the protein CASSQGQTVRAFF.